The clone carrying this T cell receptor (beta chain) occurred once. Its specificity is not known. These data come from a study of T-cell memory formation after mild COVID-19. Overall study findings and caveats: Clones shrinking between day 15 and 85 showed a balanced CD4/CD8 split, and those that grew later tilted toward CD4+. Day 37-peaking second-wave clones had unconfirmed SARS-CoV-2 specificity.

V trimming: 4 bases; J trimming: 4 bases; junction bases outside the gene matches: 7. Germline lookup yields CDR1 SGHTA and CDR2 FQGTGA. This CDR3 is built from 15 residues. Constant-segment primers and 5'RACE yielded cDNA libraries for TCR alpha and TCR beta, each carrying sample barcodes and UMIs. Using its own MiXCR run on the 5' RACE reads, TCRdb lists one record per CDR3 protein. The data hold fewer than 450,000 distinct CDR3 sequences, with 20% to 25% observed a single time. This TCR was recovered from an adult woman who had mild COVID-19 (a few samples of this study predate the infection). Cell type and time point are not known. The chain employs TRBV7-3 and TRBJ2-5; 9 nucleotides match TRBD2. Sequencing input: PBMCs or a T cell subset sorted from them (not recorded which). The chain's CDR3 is CASSSIAGVGETQYF. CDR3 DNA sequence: TGTGCCAGCAGCTCGATAGCGGGAGTTGGAGAGACCCAGTACTTC.